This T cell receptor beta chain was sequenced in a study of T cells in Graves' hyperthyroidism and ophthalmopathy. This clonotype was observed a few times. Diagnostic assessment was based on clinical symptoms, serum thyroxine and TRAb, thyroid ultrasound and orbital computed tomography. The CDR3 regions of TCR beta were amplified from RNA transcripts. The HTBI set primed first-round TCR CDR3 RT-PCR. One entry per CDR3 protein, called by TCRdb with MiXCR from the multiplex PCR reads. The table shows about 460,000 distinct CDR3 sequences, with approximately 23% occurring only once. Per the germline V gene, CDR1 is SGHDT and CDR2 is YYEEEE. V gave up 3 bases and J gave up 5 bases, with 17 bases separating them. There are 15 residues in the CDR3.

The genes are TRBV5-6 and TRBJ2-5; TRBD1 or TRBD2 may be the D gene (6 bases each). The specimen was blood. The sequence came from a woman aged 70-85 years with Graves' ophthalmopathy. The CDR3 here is CASSWDLGAGETQYF. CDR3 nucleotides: TGTGCCAGCAGCTGGGACTTGGGGGCAGGGGAGACCCAGTACTTC. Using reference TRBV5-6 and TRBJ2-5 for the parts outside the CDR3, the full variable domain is DAGVTQSPTHLIKTRGQQVTLRCSPKSGHDTVSWYQQALGQGPQFIFQYYEEEERQRGNFPDRFSGHQFPNYSSELNVNALLLGDSALYLCASSWDLGAGETQYFGPGTRLLVL.